Presented here are 10 T cell receptor beta chains from one specimen sequenced in a study of blood T cells in healthy people across ages. Primed by a sample-barcoded 5' primer and a J-beta primer mix, a second PCR proceeded for about 7 to 11 cycles. TCRdb re-called the 5' RACE reads with MiXCR, one entry per CDR3 protein. The sample has under 1 million distinct CDR3 sequences; roughly 44% are singletons. Sequenced material: blood. These receptors originate from a man between 60 and 70 years old in good health.

The chain is built from TRBV29-1 and TRBJ1-1; D is possibly TRBD1 (5 bases). The CDR3 covers 13 residues. Trimming took off 6 bases at V and 3 bases at J, with 14 bases between the two ends. Germline CDR1 SQVTM, CDR2 ANQGSEA. The CDR3 sequence: CSVPAVGDTEAFF. In DNA form, the CDR3 reads TGCAGCGTCCCGGCCGTAGGGGACACTGAAGCTTTCTTT. The full variable domain, completed using reference TRBV29-1 and TRBJ1-1, is SAVISQKPSRDICQRGTSLTIQCQVDSQVTMMFWYRQQPGQSLTLIATANQGSEATYESGFVIDKFPISRPNLTFSTLTVSNMSPEDSSIYLCSVPAVGDTEAFFGQGTRLTVV.

The rearrangement joins TRBV27 to TRBJ2-7; the match to TRBD2 covers 14 bases. Germline CDR1 reads MNHEY; CDR2 reads SMNVEV (reference sequence). V shed 4 bases and J 5 bases; nucleotides not matched to a gene: 4. The CDR3 has 15 residues. The CDR3 sequence is CASSSTSGGANEQYF. Here the CDR3 DNA reads TGTGCCAGCAGTTCGACTAGCGGGGGGGCCAACGAGCAGTACTTC.

V usage is TRBV25-1 and J usage is TRBJ2-3; D uncertain. From germline, CDR1 is MGHDK and CDR2 SYGVNS. The ends were cut back, 3 bases at V and 3 bases at J, with 4 bases in the middle. CDR3 length equals 12 residues. CDR3 DNA: TGTGCCAGCAGTGATAGAACAGATACGCAGTATTTT. It specifies CASSDRTDTQYF.

This chain connects TRBV24-1 to TRBJ2-1; D is uncertain. The CDR3 is 13 residues long. V was clipped by 5 bases and J by 7 bases, with 11 bases between them. The V gene's germline CDR1 is KGHDR and CDR2 SFDVKD. The CDR3 reads CATSAGSLNEQFF. For the CDR3, the DNA is TGTGCCACCAGTGCTGGGTCTCTAAATGAGCAGTTCTTC.

A few counts support this clonotype. V and J are TRBV28 and TRBJ1-5, with D unresolved. The CDR3 runs 16 residues. Deletions cut 7 bases from V and 0 bases from J, with 16 bases between. Per germline, CDR1 MDHEN and CDR2 SYDVKM. CDR3 DNA: TGTGCCAGCAAAAAAGGGTCAGGCTATAGCAATCAGCCCCAGCATTTT. Translated: CASKKGSGYSNQPQHF.

This clonotype was found a few times. The CDR3 is CASSLGQGAPSEQFF. DNA for the CDR3: TGCGCCAGCAGCTTGGGACAGGGGGCCCCCAGTGAGCAGTTCTTC. The V gene is TRBV5-1, the J gene TRBJ2-1, with 10 bases aligning to TRBD1. The CDR3 sequence is 15 residues long. J gave up 9 bases and V 0 bases, and 6 bases lay outside the gene matches. CDR1 SGHRS and CDR2 YFSETQ come from the germline V gene.

This clonotype has only a few counts. The chain links TRBV15 to TRBJ2-5; 11 nucleotides agree with TRBD1. V was clipped by 3 bases and J by 11 bases; unmatched bases: 14. This CDR3 contains 16 residues. CDR1 is LNHNV, CDR2 YYDKDF, per germline (reference sequence). Here the CDR3 DNA reads TGTGCCACCAGCAGGGCAGGACAGGGGGCGATCAATGAGCAGTACTTC. The encoded protein is CATSRAGQGAINEQYF.

This clonotype has a handful of counts. The CDR3 DNA reads as TGTGCCAGCGGTGGCACGTACTACGAGCAGTACTTC. Residues: CASGGTYYEQYF. The J gene is TRBJ2-7, the V gene TRBV28; D gene ambiguous. Germline-derived CDR1 and CDR2 are MDHEN and SYDVKM. The CDR3 has 12 residues. Between the trimmed V and J ends, which lost 8 bases and 3 bases, there was a span of 11 bases.

This clonotype was detected a few times. The rearrangement uses TRBV29-1 and TRBJ1-1; D gene unclear. V lost 8 bases and J 0 bases, leaving 10 bases between the germline ends. Per the germline V gene, CDR1 is SQVTM and CDR2 is ANQGSEA. The CDR3 consists of 12 residues. For the CDR3, the DNA is TGCAGCACGGTACTCATGAACACTGAAGCTTTCTTT. Its translation is CSTVLMNTEAFF.

The chain has TRBV7-2 and TRBJ2-1, with D tentatively TRBD1 or TRBD2 (5 bases each). The germline V and J ends were trimmed by 8 bases and 8 bases, with 19 bases remaining between them. Germline V gene sequence: CDR1 SGHTA, CDR2 FQGNSA. This CDR3 has 14 amino acids. The CDR3 protein is CASVPGPERDEQFF. Here the CDR3 DNA reads TGTGCCAGCGTTCCGGGACCCGAGAGGGATGAGCAGTTCTTC.